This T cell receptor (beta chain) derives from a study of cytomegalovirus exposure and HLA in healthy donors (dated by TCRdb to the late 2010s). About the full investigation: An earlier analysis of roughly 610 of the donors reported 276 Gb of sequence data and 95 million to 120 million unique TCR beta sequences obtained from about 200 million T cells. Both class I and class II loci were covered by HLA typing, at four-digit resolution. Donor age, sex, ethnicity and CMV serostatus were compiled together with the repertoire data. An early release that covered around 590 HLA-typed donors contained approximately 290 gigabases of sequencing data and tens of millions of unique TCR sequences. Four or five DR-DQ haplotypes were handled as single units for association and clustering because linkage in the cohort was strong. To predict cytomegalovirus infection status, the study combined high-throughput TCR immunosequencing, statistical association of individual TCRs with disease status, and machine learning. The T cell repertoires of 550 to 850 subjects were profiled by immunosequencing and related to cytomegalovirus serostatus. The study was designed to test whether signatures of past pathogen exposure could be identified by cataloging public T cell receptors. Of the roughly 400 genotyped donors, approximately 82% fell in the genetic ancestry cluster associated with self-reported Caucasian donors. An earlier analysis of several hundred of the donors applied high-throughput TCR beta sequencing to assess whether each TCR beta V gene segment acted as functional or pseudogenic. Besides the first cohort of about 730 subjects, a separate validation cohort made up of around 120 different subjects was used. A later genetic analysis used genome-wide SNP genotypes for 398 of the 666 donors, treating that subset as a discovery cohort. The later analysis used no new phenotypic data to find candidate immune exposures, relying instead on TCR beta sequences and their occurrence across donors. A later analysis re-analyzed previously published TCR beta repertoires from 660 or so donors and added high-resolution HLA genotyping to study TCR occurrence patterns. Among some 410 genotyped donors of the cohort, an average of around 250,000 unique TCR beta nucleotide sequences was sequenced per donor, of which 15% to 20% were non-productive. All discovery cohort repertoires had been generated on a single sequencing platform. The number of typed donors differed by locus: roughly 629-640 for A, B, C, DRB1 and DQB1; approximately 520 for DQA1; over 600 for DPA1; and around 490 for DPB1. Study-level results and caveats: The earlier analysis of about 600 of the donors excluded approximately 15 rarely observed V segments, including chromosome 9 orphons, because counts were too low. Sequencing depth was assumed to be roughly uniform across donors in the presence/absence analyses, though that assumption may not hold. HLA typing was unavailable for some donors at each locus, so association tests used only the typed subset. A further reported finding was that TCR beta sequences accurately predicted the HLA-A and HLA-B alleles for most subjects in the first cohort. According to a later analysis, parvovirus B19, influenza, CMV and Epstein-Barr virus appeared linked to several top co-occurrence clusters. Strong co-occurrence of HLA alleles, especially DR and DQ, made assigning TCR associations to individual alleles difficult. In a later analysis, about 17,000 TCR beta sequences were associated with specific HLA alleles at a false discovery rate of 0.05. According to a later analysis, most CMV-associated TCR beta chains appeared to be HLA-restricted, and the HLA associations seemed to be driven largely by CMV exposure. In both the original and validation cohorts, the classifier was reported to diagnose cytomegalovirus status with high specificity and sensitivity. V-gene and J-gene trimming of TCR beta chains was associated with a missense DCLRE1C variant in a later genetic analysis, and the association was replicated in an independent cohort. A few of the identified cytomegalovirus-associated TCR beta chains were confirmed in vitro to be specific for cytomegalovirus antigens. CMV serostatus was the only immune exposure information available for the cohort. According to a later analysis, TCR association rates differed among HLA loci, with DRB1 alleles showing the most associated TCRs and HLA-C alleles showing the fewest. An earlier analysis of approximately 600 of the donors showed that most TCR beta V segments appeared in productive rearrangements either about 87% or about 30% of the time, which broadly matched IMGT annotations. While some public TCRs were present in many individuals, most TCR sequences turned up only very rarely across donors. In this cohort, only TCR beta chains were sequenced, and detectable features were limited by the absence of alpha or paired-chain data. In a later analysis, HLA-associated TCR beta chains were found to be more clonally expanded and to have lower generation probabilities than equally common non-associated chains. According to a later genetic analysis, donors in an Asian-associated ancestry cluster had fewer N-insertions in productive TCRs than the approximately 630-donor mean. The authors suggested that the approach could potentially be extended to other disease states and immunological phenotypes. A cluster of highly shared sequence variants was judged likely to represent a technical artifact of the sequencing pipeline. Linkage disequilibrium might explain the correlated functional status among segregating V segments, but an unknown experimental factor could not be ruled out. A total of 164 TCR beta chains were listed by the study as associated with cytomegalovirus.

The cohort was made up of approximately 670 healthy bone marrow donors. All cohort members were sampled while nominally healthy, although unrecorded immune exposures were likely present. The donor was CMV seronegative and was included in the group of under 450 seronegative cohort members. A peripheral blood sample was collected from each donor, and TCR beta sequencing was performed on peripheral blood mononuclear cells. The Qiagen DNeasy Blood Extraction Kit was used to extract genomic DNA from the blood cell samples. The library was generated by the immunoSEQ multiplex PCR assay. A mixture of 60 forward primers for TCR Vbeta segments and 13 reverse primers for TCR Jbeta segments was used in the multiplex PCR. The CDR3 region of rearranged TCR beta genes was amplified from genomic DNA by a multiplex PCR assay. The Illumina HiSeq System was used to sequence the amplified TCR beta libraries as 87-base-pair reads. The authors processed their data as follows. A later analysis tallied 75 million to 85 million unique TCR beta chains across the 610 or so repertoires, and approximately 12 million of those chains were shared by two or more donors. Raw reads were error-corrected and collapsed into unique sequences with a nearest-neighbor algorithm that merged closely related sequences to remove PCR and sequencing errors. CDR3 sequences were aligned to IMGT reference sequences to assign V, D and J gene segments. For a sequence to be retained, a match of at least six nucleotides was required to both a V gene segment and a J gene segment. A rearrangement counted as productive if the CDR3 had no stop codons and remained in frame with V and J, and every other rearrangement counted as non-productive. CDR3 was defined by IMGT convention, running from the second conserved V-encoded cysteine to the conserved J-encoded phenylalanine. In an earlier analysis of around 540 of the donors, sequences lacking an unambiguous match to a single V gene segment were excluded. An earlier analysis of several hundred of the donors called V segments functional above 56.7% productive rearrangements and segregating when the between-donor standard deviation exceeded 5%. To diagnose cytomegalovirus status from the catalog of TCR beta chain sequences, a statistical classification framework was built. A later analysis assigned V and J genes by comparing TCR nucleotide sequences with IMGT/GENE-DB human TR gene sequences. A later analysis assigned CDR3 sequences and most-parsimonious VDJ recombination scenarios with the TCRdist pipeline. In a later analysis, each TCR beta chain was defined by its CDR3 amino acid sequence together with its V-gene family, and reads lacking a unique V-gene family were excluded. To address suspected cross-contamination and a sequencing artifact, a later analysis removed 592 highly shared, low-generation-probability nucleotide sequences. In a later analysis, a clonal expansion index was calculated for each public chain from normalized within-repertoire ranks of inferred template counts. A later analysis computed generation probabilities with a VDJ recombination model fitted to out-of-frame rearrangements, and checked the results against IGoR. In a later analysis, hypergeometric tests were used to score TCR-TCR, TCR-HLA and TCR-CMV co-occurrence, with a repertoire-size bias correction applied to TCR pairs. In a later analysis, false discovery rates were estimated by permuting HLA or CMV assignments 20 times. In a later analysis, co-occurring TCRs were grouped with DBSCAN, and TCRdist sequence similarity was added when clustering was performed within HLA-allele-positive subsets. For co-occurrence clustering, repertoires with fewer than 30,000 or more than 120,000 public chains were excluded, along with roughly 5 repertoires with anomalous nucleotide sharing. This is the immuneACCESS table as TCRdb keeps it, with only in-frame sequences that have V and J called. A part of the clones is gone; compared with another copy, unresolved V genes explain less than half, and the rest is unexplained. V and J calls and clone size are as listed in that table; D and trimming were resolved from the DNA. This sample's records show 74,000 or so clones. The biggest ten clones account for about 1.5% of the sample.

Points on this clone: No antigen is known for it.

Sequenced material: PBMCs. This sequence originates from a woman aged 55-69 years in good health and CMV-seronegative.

The base sequence is TGCAGCGTTGGCCGCGTGACAGTGATGAACACTGAAGCTTTCTTT. It is translated as CSVGRVTVMNTEAFF. The V gene is TRBV29-1 and the J gene is TRBJ1-1; D gene: possibly TRBD1, on 5 matching bases. CDR1 and CDR2 are read off the germline V gene as SQVTM and ANQGSEA. The V end loses 4 bases and the J end loses 0 bases, and a stretch of 15 bases separates them. Inclusive of the bounding cysteine and phenylalanine, the CDR3 is 15 residues long. Only CDR3 DNA remains: 45 bases, in frame from the first base.